This TCR beta chain stems from a study of T cell responses to AZD1222 COVID-19 vaccine. To note about this clone: Its matching antigen is unknown.

Overall study results and limits: The donors showed a predominance of white British ancestry and of females, with possible underestimation of clonal diversity. Breadth and depth of Spike-specific TCRs rose after two AZD1222 doses.

It was second doses at about 4 or about 12 weeks that were pooled. TCRdb's table, derived via immunoSEQ multiplex PCR, lists solely in-frame clones and lacks some. The sample yields around 83,000 clones, approximately 90% seen once. The CDR3 length is 14 residues. Germline CDR1 LNHDA, CDR2 SQIVND (reference sequence). The V and J ends lost 3 bases and 5 bases respectively, with 11 bases between them. This specimen was peripheral blood, taken 28 days after the second AZD1222 dose. This chain joins TRBV19 and TRBJ1-5, with D hard to call. The sequence came from an adult who received the AZD1222 COVID-19 vaccine. In DNA, the CDR3 is TGTGCCAGTAGTATTCTAAGGGTCGATCAGCCCCAGCATTTT. It yields the protein CASSILRVDQPQHF.